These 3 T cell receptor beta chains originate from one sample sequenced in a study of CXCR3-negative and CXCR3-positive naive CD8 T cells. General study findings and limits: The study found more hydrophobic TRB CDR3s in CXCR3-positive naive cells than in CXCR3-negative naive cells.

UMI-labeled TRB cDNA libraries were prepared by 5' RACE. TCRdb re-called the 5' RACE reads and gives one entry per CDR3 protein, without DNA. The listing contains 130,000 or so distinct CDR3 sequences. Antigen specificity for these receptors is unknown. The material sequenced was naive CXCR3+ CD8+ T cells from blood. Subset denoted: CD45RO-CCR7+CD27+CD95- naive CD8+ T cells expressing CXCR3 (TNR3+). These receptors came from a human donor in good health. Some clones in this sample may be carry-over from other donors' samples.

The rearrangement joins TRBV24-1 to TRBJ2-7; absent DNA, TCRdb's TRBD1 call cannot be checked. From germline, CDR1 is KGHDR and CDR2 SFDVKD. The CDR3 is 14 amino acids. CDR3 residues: CATSDRQGWGEQYF.

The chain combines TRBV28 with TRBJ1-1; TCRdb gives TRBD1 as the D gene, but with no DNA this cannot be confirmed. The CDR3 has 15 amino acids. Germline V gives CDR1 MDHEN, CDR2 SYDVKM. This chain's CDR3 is CASSPKTVMNTEAFF.

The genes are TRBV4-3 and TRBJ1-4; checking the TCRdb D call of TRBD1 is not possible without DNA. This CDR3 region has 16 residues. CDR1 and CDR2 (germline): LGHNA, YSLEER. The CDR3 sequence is CASSQGTHSSNEKLFF.